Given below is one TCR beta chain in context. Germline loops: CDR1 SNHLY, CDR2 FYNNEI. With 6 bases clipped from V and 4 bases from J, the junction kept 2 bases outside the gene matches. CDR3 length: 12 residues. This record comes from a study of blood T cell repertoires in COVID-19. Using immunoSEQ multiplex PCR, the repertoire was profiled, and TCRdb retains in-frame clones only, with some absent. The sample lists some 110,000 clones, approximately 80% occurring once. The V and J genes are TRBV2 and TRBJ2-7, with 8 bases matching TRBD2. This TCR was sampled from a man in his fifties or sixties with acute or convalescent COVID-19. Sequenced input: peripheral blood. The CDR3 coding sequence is TGTGCCAGCAGGCGGGAGGAATACGAGCAGTACTTC. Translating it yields CASRREEYEQYF.